These 21 T cell receptor beta chains originate from one sample sequenced in a study of tumor T cells in aggressive B-cell lymphoma. Using immunoSEQ multiplex PCR, the repertoire was profiled, and TCRdb retains in-frame clones only, with some absent. Of 2,800 or so clones listed, about 89% are singletons. The sequenced sample was tumor tissue. Source of these receptors: an adult with diffuse large B cell lymphoma.

The chain recombines TRBV5-1 with TRBJ1-5; 8 bases map to TRBD1. Losses at the gene ends were 3 bases for V and 0 bases for J; bases not matched to a gene: 2. The CDR3 has 15 residues. Germline loops: CDR1 SGHRS, CDR2 YFSETQ. The CDR3 is CASSYGQGSNQPQHF. CDR3 sequence (DNA): TGCGCCAGCAGCTACGGACAGGGTAGCAATCAGCCCCAGCATTTT.

The chain carries TRBV2 and TRBJ2-5; the D is unclear. The CDR3 consists of 12 residues. Germline assignment: CDR1 SNHLY and CDR2 FYNNEI. Deletions cut 4 bases from V and 2 bases from J, with 5 bases between. CDR3 region: CASSGYQETQYF. The CDR3 DNA reads as TGTGCCAGCAGTGGCTATCAAGAGACCCAGTACTTC.

The chain is built from TRBV7-9 and TRBJ2-2; 7 bases agree with TRBD1. The CDR3 consists of 15 residues. The germline CDR1 and CDR2 sequences are SEHNR and FQNEAQ (reference sequence). V was clipped by 3 bases and J by 4 bases; unmatched bases: 5. CDR3 in DNA: TGTGCCAGCAGCTTGCCGGGACAGCCCACCGGGGAGCTGTTTTTT. Encoded protein: CASSLPGQPTGELFF. The full variable domain, rest sourced from reference TRBV7-9 and TRBJ2-2, is DTGVSQNPRHKITKRGQNVTFRCDPISEHNRLYWYRQTLGQGPEFLTYFQNEAQLEKSRLLSDRFSAERPKGSFSTLEIQRTEQGDSAMYLCASSLPGQPTGELFFGEGSRLTVL.

The chain links TRBV6-1 to TRBJ2-7, with 8 bases lining up with TRBD1. The germline V gene has CDR1 MNHNS and CDR2 SASEGT. Germline trimming cut 6 bases from V and 2 bases from J; bases unmatched to any gene: 6. The CDR3 extends over 14 amino acids. For the CDR3, the DNA is TGTGCCAGCAGCCGAGACAGGGGAGCCTACGAGCAGTACTTC. Translated: CASSRDRGAYEQYF.

This chain's CDR3 is CASSLGFGVDTDTQYF. The DNA for the CDR3 is TGTGCCAGCAGCTTAGGCTTCGGGGTAGACACAGATACGCAGTATTTT. This chain joins TRBV13 and TRBJ2-3, with D maybe TRBD2 (5 bases). This CDR3 region has 16 residues. The V gene's germline CDR1 is PRHDT and CDR2 FYEKMQ (reference sequence). V was shortened by 0 bases and J by 2 bases, with 12 bases between the two germline ends.

The chain uses TRBV19 and TRBJ1-2, with a tentative D call TRBD1 (5 bases). V was pared by 0 bases and J by 5 bases, with 10 bases between. The CDR3 is 14 amino acids. The germline V gene encodes CDR1 LNHDA and CDR2 SQIVND (reference sequence). CDR3 protein: CASSIDGQGYGYTF. CDR3 DNA: TGTGCCAGTAGTATAGATGGGCAGGGTTATGGCTACACCTTC.

This chain links TRBV9 with TRBJ2-5; TRBD2 matches at 11 bases. The CDR3 runs to 17 residues. Germline V gene data show CDR1 as SGDLS and CDR2 as YYNGEE. V lost 3 bases and J lost 5; bases outside the gene matches: 12. CDR3 DNA sequence: TGTGCCAGCAGCGCCTCCCGGCTAGCGGGGGGCGGGGAGACCCAGTACTTC. This codes for CASSASRLAGGGETQYF.

The chain uses TRBV10-3 and TRBJ2-7, with 10 positions matching TRBD2. The CDR3 sequence is 14 residues long. Trimming cost V 8 bases and J 0 bases; bases outside gene matches: 4. Looked up from germline, CDR1 is ENHRY and CDR2 is SYGVKD. CDR3 sequence (DNA): TGTGCCATCGGGAGCGGGGGGGCCTCCTACGAGCAGTACTTC. It translates to CAIGSGGASYEQYF.

The V call is TRBV11-2, the J call TRBJ1-4; 10 bases fit TRBD1. This CDR3 comprises 15 residues. CDR1 is SGHAT and CDR2 is FQNNGV in the germline V gene. V was pared by 5 bases and J by 7 bases, with 7 bases of the junction left unmatched. The CDR3 reads CASSPGQGVGEKLFF. The CDR3, as DNA: TGTGCCAGCAGCCCCGGACAGGGGGTGGGTGAAAAACTGTTTTTT. The variable domain in full, with the rest retrieved from reference TRBV11-2 and TRBJ1-4, is EAGVAQSPRYKIIEKRQSVAFWCNPISGHATLYWYQQILGQGPKLLIQFQNNGVVDDSQLPKDRFSAERLKGVDSTLKIQPAKLEDSAVYLCASSPGQGVGEKLFFGSGTQLSVL.

The CDR3 loop reads CASSWTSGVGGTQYF. The CDR3, as DNA: TGTGCCAGCAGTTGGACTAGCGGGGTCGGTGGGACCCAGTACTTC. V and J are TRBV28 and TRBJ2-5, with 12 positions matching TRBD2. CDR3 length: 15 amino acids. After removal of 4 bases from V and 7 bases from J, the junction contained 7 bases not matched to a gene. The germline V gene encodes CDR1 MDHEN and CDR2 SYDVKM.

This sequence joins TRBV7-2 and TRBJ2-5; 8 bases fit TRBD2. Germline lookup yields CDR1 SGHTA and CDR2 FQGNSA. Trimming removed 4 bases from V and 3 bases from J; junction bases left unmatched: 1. The CDR3 consists of 13 residues. The CDR3 DNA sequence: TGTGCCAGCAGCTCAGCGGGAGAAGAGACCCAGTACTTC. It translates to CASSSAGEETQYF.

The chain has TRBV10-3 and TRBJ1-2; possible D gene TRBD1, 5 bases. Germline values: CDR1 ENHRY, CDR2 SYGVKD. Trimming took 6 bases from V and 4 from J, leaving 18 bases between them. There are 15 residues in the CDR3. Here the CDR3 reads CAISDIDSFTYGYTF. The CDR3 nucleotides are TGTGCCATCAGCGATATCGACAGCTTCACCTATGGCTACACCTTC.

This clone has only one observation. The rearrangement joins TRBV11-2 to TRBJ2-2; TRBD2 matches at 15 bases. The germline V gene encodes CDR1 SGHAT and CDR2 FQNNGV. The length of the CDR3 is 19 residues. After removal of 5 bases from V and 6 bases from J, the junction contained 13 bases not matched to a gene. CDR3 region: CASSPRTSGGAKVAGELFF. CDR3 in DNA: TGTGCCAGCAGCCCCCGGACTAGCGGGGGGGCGAAGGTCGCCGGGGAGCTGTTTTTT.

CDR3 residues: CASSLAQEAHAFF. CDR3 bases: TGTGCCAGCAGCTTAGCTCAGGAAGCTCACGCTTTCTTT. This chain links TRBV11-1 with TRBJ1-1; D gene unclear. V was trimmed by 0 bases and J by 11 bases, leaving 13 bases between them. The CDR3 is made up of 13 amino acids. CDR1 and CDR2 (germline): SGHAT, FQDESV (reference sequence).

The V call is TRBV7-8, the J call TRBJ2-3, with 7 nucleotides matching TRBD2. The CDR3 is 14 residues long. V was pared by 6 bases and J by 2 bases, with 5 bases of the junction left unmatched. Germline V gene sequence: CDR1 SGHVS, CDR2 FQNEAQ. This CDR3 reads CASRQSGTTDTQYF. CDR3 DNA: TGTGCCAGCAGGCAAAGCGGGACCACAGATACGCAGTATTTT.

CDR3 coding DNA: TGTGCCAGCAGTTCGGCAGGAACATACTACGAGCAGTACTTC. It specifies CASSSAGTYYEQYF. The J gene is TRBJ2-7, the V gene TRBV27; no firm D call. This CDR3 spans 14 amino acids. Germline CDR1 and CDR2: MNHEY and SMNVEV (reference sequence). V gave up 4 bases and J gave up 3 bases, with 13 bases separating them.

This clone was recorded only once. The J gene is TRBJ2-7, the V gene TRBV7-2; D is possibly TRBD2 (6 bases). The germline gives CDR1 SGHTA, CDR2 FQGNSA. Trimming shortened V by 4 bases and J by 3 bases, and 13 bases separated the two germline ends. This CDR3 contains 14 residues. CDR3 DNA: TGTGCCAGCAGCTCCGGGGGACTGAACTACGAGCAGTACTTC. Translated, it gives CASSSGGLNYEQYF.

The V and J genes are TRBV5-1 and TRBJ2-7; 7 bases map to TRBD2. Germline V gene sequence: CDR1 SGHRS, CDR2 YFSETQ. This CDR3 is built from 15 residues. Trimming removed 3 bases from V and 6 bases from J; junction bases left unmatched: 12. CDR3 residues: CASSSGGLLKAEQYF. DNA for the CDR3: TGCGCCAGCAGCTCGGGAGGACTCCTTAAGGCCGAGCAGTACTTC.

The chain has TRBV4-1 and TRBJ1-1; 12 bases fit TRBD1. With 4 bases clipped from V and 4 bases from J, the junction kept 10 bases outside the gene matches. Germline assignment: CDR1 MGHRA and CDR2 YSYEKL. The CDR3 is made up of 17 amino acids. CDR3: CASSPPGQGAEVTEAFF. The CDR3 DNA is TGCGCCAGCAGCCCGCCGGGACAGGGGGCAGAGGTCACTGAAGCTTTCTTT.

The chain joins TRBV5-1 to TRBJ2-7; perhaps TRBD2 as D (6 bases). The germline V gene has CDR1 SGHRS and CDR2 YFSETQ. Trimming removed 7 bases from V and 0 bases from J, with 17 bases in between. CDR3 length: 15 amino acids. The CDR3 bases are TGCGCCAGCTTAGAAGGGGCGGGGCCCTCCTACGAGCAGTACTTC. It is translated as CASLEGAGPSYEQYF.

The chain recombines TRBV4-1 with TRBJ2-1; D may be TRBD1 (6 bases). The CDR3 consists of 13 residues. Germline V gene data show CDR1 as MGHRA and CDR2 as YSYEKL. Trimming left V 6 bases short and J 15 bases short, with 21 bases between. The CDR3 reads CASRREGGPRPFF. The CDR3 DNA reads as TGCGCCAGCAGGAGGGAAGGGGGTCCAAGACCGTTCTTC.